This T cell receptor (beta chain) was retrieved from a study of early T cells in non-severe SARS-CoV-2 infection. Study-wide points: The VDJdb matching leaned toward anti-spike CD8 responses and overlooked private and CD4 specificities.

There are many counts of this clonotype. Its antigen is not identified. Trimming left V 6 bases short and J 6 bases short, with 9 bases between. Germline CDR1 and CDR2: SQVTM and ANQGSEA. This CDR3 comprises 11 residues. Individually, cDNA molecules had unique molecular identifiers attached to them. MiXCR was run by TCRdb on the 5' RACE reads, yielding one entry per CDR3 protein. The table has about 49,000 distinct CDR3 sequences, about 6.5% seen once. The chain carries TRBV29-1 and TRBJ2-1; D remains unclear. The clonotype originates from an adult who was a healthcare worker with PCR-confirmed SARS-CoV-2 infection or an uninfected control (not recorded which). Source: whole blood, taken at baseline. The CDR3: CSVRPANEQFF. The CDR3 DNA is TGCAGCGTCCGCCCCGCCAATGAGCAGTTCTTC.